The 16 T cell receptor beta chains presented below share a single source sample, sequenced in a study of T cell repertoires in cytomegalovirus infection. TCRdb reprocessed the reads with MiXCR, giving one entry per CDR3 protein. The sample lists roughly 990,000 distinct CDR3 sequences, around a third seen once, with more than 12% in the top ten. What these receptors recognize is not known. The material was cultured CD8+ T cells from PBMCs, obtained from culture after CMV antigen stimulation. Receptor source: a human donor in good health (CMV status not recorded). Some clones in this sample may be carry-over from other donors' samples.

This chain uses TRBV6-1 with TRBJ1-2; 10 nucleotides line up with TRBD1. This CDR3 region has 12 residues. V dropped 6 bases and J dropped 10; count of bases not matched to a gene: 5. CDR1 MNHNS and CDR2 SASEGT come from the germline V gene. CDR3: CASSGQGVSYTF. Written as DNA, the CDR3 is TGTGCCAGCAGCGGACAGGGGGTTTCCTACACCTTC.

This clonotype was counted a few times. The V gene is TRBV6-1, the J gene TRBJ2-7, with a tentative D call TRBD1 (5 bases). Germline-derived CDR1 and CDR2 are MNHNS and SASEGT. The CDR3 loop spans 13 amino acids. Trimming took 4 bases from V and 5 from J, leaving 12 bases between them. CDR3 loop: CASSATGLDEQYV. CDR3 DNA sequence: TGTGCCAGCAGTGCCACAGGCTTGGACGAGCAGTACGTC.

The chain links TRBV7-9 to TRBJ1-1; D not resolved. V was clipped by 7 bases and J by 3 bases, with 15 bases between them. CDR3 length: 14 residues. Germline V gene data show CDR1 as SEHNR and CDR2 as FQNEAQ (reference sequence). CDR3 coding DNA: TGTGCCAGCATCCCTCAGGTGGAATACACTGAAGCTTTCTTT. Translation gives CASIPQVEYTEAFF.

The CDR3: CASVPGQSSNEQFF. The CDR3 nucleotides read TGTGCCAGTGTACCGGGACAGAGTTCCAATGAGCAGTTCTTC. The V and J genes are TRBV6-1 and TRBJ2-1; 7 bases align to TRBD1. The CDR3 covers 14 residues. Per germline, CDR1 MNHNS and CDR2 SASEGT. J gave up 6 bases and V 9 bases, and 11 bases lay outside the gene matches.

V is TRBV7-4 and J is TRBJ2-7; 8 bases agree with TRBD2. V shed 5 bases and J 1 base; nucleotides not matched to a gene: 10. The CDR3 length is 16 residues. Germline V gives CDR1 SGHVT, CDR2 SQSDAQ. CDR3 sequence reads: CASSPLLAGLSYEQYV. The DNA for the CDR3 is TGTGCCAGCAGCCCACTTCTAGCGGGTCTGTCCTACGAGCAGTACGTC.

Only a few counts were recorded for this clonotype. The chain joins TRBV4-1 to TRBJ2-1; TRBD1 might be the D (6 bases). This CDR3 is 16 amino acids long. The V and J ends lost 0 bases and 6 bases respectively, with 15 bases between them. In germline, CDR1 is MGHRA, CDR2 YSYEKL. In DNA form, the CDR3 reads TGCGCCAGCAGCCAAGATCCCCTTCCAGGGGCCAATGAGCAGTTCTTC. It is translated as CASSQDPLPGANEQFF.

The genes are TRBV20-1 and TRBJ2-1; 8 positions match TRBD1. This CDR3 spans 14 amino acids. J lost 8 bases, V lost 5 bases, and 11 bases had no gene match. CDR1 and CDR2 from the germline V gene are DFQATT and SNEGSKA (reference sequence). For the CDR3, the DNA is TGCAGTGCTGTTACAGGGGGGTCTTTCTATGAGCAGTTCTTC. Amino acid sequence: CSAVTGGSFYEQFF.

The chain carries TRBV7-9 and TRBJ1-5; D is uncertain. This CDR3 spans 18 amino acids. Trimming took 1 base from V and 0 from J, leaving 16 bases between them. Germline loops: CDR1 SEHNR, CDR2 FQNEAQ (reference sequence). The DNA of the CDR3 is TGTGCCAGCAGCTTAGTCGCTAGGTCAGAAGATAGCAATCAGCCCCAGCATTTT. Amino acids: CASSLVARSEDSNQPQHF.

This clonotype appeared many times. This rearrangement joins TRBV7-2 to TRBJ2-7, with D possibly matching TRBD1 (5 bases). V lost 3 bases to trimming and J lost 4 bases, with 13 bases between them. CDR1 is SGHTA, CDR2 FQGNSA, per germline. The CDR3 is 14 amino acids. The CDR3 here is CASSFQGRAYEQYF. The DNA for the CDR3 is TGTGCCAGCAGCTTTCAGGGTAGGGCATACGAGCAGTACTTC.

This clonotype was observed once. The J gene is TRBJ2-2, the V gene TRBV3-1, with 13 bases matching TRBD2. Germline V gene lookup returns CDR1 LGHDT and CDR2 YNNKEL (reference sequence). With V trimmed by 9 bases and J by 2 bases, 12 bases remained unmatched. This CDR3 is 18 amino acids long. The CDR3 sequence is CASDNLGLAGNNTGELFF. CDR3 bases: TGTGCCAGTGACAACTTGGGACTAGCGGGGAACAACACCGGGGAGCTGTTTTTT.

The rearrangement joins TRBV19 to TRBJ1-1, with D perhaps matching TRBD1 (6 bases). Looked up from germline, CDR1 is LNHDA and CDR2 is SQIVND (reference sequence). The CDR3 is made up of 15 amino acids. Trimming stripped 5 bases from V and 4 bases from J, with 17 bases between. CDR3 sequence reads: CASSPEGGIGTEAFF. For the CDR3, the DNA is TGTGCCAGTAGTCCCGAGGGGGGCATAGGCACTGAAGCTTTCTTT.

At least ten counts were recorded for this clonotype. The chain couples TRBV11-2 to TRBJ1-3, with no clear D. Germline lookup yields CDR1 SGHAT and CDR2 FQNNGV. With 5 bases removed from V and 10 bases from J, the gap between germline ends came to 9 bases. The CDR3 is 11 amino acids. The DNA for the CDR3 is TGTGCCAGCAGCCAGTGGGAGACCATATATTTT. This codes for CASSQWETIYF.

This clonotype was found many times. The chain uses TRBV12-3 or TRBV12-4 and TRBJ1-3; 9 nucleotides line up with TRBD1. This CDR3 spans 18 amino acids. The junction had 16 bases not matched to a gene; V was cut back by 7 bases and J by 3 bases. The CDR3: CASTPNLTGGLLGNTIYF. The CDR3 nucleotides are TGTGCCAGCACCCCTAATCTTACAGGGGGCTTACTTGGAAACACCATATATTTT.

The V gene is TRBV7-9, the J gene TRBJ1-4; D uncertain. V dropped 5 bases and J dropped 5 bases, with 24 bases sitting between them. Germline-derived CDR1 and CDR2 are SEHNR and FQNEAQ (reference sequence). CDR3 length: 18 residues. CDR3: CASSTVTSQRDVNEKLFF. Written as DNA, the CDR3 is TGTGCCAGCAGCACTGTTACCTCACAGAGGGATGTGAATGAAAAACTGTTTTTT.

In its sample, this clonotype was seen many times. The V and J genes are TRBV12-3 or TRBV12-4 and TRBJ2-3; 9 nucleotides agree with TRBD2. Losses at the gene ends were 6 bases for V and 0 bases for J; bases not matched to a gene: 13. The CDR3 covers 18 residues. Here the CDR3 DNA reads TGTGCCAGCAGCCCTGGTATTGTTAGCGGGGGTAGCACAGATACGCAGTATTTT. Residues: CASSPGIVSGGSTDTQYF.

This chain joins TRBV7-9 and TRBJ2-3; 8 bases align to TRBD2. Per the germline V gene, CDR1 is SEHNR and CDR2 is FQNEAQ (reference sequence). V lost 5 bases to trimming and J lost 0 bases; unmatched junction nucleotides: 19. This CDR3 has 20 residues. The CDR3 protein is CASSLEGRGAFTSSTDTQYF. CDR3 bases: TGTGCCAGCAGCCTCGAGGGGCGGGGGGCTTTTACTTCTAGCACAGATACGCAGTATTTT.